These 28 T cell receptor beta chains originate from one sample sequenced in a study of blood T cell repertoires in COVID-19. Some clones are missing from TCRdb's copy, which holds only in-frame ones; the method was immunoSEQ multiplex PCR. The sample includes 150,000 to 200,000 clones, around 87% of them seen just once. Specimen: peripheral blood. The source of these receptors is a man aged 55 to 70 with COVID-19, enrolled during active disease.

The J gene is TRBJ2-5, the V gene TRBV7-2; D not resolved. The CDR3 is 13 amino acids. Trimming took 3 bases from V and 2 from J, leaving 7 bases between them. The germline V gene encodes CDR1 SGHTA and CDR2 FQGNSA. For the CDR3, the DNA is TGTGCCAGCAGCTTCGGTCCGCAAGAGACCCAGTACTTC. Its protein is CASSFGPQETQYF.

The chain is built from TRBV24-1 and TRBJ1-2; a possible D gene is TRBD1 (5 bases). V gave up 6 bases and J gave up 8 bases, with 15 bases separating them. The CDR3 runs 13 residues. Germline V lookup: CDR1 KGHDR, CDR2 SFDVKD. CDR3 nucleotides: TGTGCCACCAGTTACGGCGGGGCTGGAGGCTACACCTTC. This codes for CATSYGGAGGYTF.

A word on this clone: The junction shows a germline mismatch at one end, possibly a read error. J is TRBJ1-3 and V is TRBV6-5; D is ambiguous. CDR3 length: 13 residues. Germline-derived CDR1 and CDR2 are MNHEY and SVGAGI. CDR3 amino acids: CTSSPPFGNTIYF. The CDR3 coding sequence is TGTACCAGCAGTCCCCCTTTCGGAAACACCATATATTTT.

This clone was picked up a small number of times. The chain recombines TRBV5-1 with TRBJ1-2; weak D call: TRBD1 (5 bases). V was shortened by 0 bases and J by 6 bases, with 15 bases between the two germline ends. CDR3 length equals 15 residues. The V gene's germline CDR1 is SGHRS and CDR2 YFSETQ. In nucleotides, the CDR3 is TGCGCCAGCAGCTTGGACAGGCCTACAGATCATGGCTACACCTTC. It is translated as CASSLDRPTDHGYTF.

CDR3 sequence: CASSYAELAGYNEQFF. In DNA form, the CDR3 reads TGTGCCAGCAGCTACGCGGAGCTAGCGGGTTACAATGAGCAGTTCTTC. The V and J genes are TRBV6-5 and TRBJ2-1; TRBD2 matches at 8 bases. The V gene's germline CDR1 is MNHEY and CDR2 SVGAGI. Germline trimming cut 6 bases from V and 4 bases from J; bases unmatched to any gene: 11. The CDR3 is made up of 16 amino acids.

The chain has TRBV28 and TRBJ2-7; D is perhaps TRBD1 (7 bases). This CDR3 spans 13 amino acids. With 8 bases removed from V and 0 bases from J, the gap between germline ends came to 11 bases. CDR1 MDHEN and CDR2 SYDVKM come from the germline V gene. CDR3: CASRQGGSYEQYF. Here the CDR3 DNA reads TGTGCCAGCCGGCAGGGGGGCTCCTACGAGCAGTACTTC.

This chain uses TRBV19 with TRBJ2-1; a weak D match, TRBD1 (6 bases). V lost 10 bases to trimming and J lost 5 bases, with 18 bases between them. The CDR3 is 14 residues long. Germline CDR1 LNHDA, CDR2 SQIVND (reference sequence). CDR3 loop: CAIKTGFGDNEQFF. CDR3 bases: TGTGCCATCAAAACAGGGTTCGGGGACAATGAGCAGTTCTTC. Variable domain in full (rest from reference TRBV19 and TRBJ2-1): DGGITQSPKYLFRKEGQNVTLSCEQNLNHDAMYWYRQDPGQGLRLIYYSQIVNDFQKGDIAEGYSVSREKKESFPLTVTSAQKNPTAFYLCAIKTGFGDNEQFFGPGTRLTVL.

This clone has just one count. The chain uses TRBV9 and TRBJ2-7; TRBD2 agrees at 10 bases. Trimming at V came to 0 bases and at J to 3 bases, leaving 3 bases not matched to a gene. This CDR3 contains 15 residues. Germline CDR1 and CDR2: SGDLS and YYNGEE. This chain's CDR3 is CASSVASSGSYEQYF. CDR3 coding DNA: TGTGCCAGCAGCGTAGCGTCTAGCGGGAGCTACGAGCAGTACTTC.

The chain combines TRBV7-9 with TRBJ2-3; 7 bases line up with TRBD1. With V trimmed by 5 bases and J by 10 bases, 9 bases remained unmatched. CDR3 length equals 13 residues. In germline, CDR1 is SEHNR, CDR2 FQNEAQ (reference sequence). CDR3 sequence (DNA): TGTGCCAGCAGCCTAGGACAGGTACCGGCGCAGTATTTT. This gives the protein CASSLGQVPAQYF.

The table lists this clone with a count of one. The rearrangement links TRBV7-6 to TRBJ2-2, with a weak D call TRBD2 (5 bases). Germline V gives CDR1 SGHVS, CDR2 FNYEAQ. CDR3 length: 15 amino acids. V was pared by 3 bases and J by 5 bases, with 13 bases between. The CDR3 nucleotides are TGTGCCAGCAGCTTTAGCGTTGGGCAGACCGGGGAGCTGTTTTTT. Protein sequence: CASSFSVGQTGELFF. Based on the CDR3 plus reference TRBV7-6 and TRBJ2-2, the full variable domain is GAGVSQSPRYKVTKRGQDVALRCDPISGHVSLYWYRQALGQGPEFLTYFNYEAQQDKSGLPNDRFSAERPEGSISTLTIQRTEQRDSAMYRCASSFSVGQTGELFFGEGSRLTVL.

This clone was seen once. This sequence joins TRBV7-3 and TRBJ1-2; D perhaps matches TRBD1 (5 bases). The V end was cut by 5 bases, the J end by 4 bases, with 20 bases between. Germline CDR1 is SGHTA and CDR2 is FQGTGA. The CDR3 contains 16 residues. The CDR3 loop reads CASSPNTPRGGYGYTF. The CDR3 coding sequence is TGTGCCAGCAGCCCAAACACCCCGAGGGGAGGCTATGGCTACACCTTC.

The rearrangement links TRBV7-2 to TRBJ2-3; 10 nucleotides match TRBD2. CDR1 and CDR2 from the germline V gene are SGHTA and FQGNSA. The CDR3 covers 17 residues. V lost 1 base and J lost 1; bases outside the gene matches: 5. CDR3 region: CASSLGWLAGGTDTQYF. CDR3 nucleotide sequence: TGTGCCAGCAGCTTAGGGTGGCTAGCGGGGGGCACAGATACGCAGTATTTT.

The CDR3 nucleotides are TGTGCCAGCTCAAGACAGGGTAACAATCAGCCCCAGCATTTT. Translation gives CASSRQGNNQPQHF. V and J are TRBV18 and TRBJ1-5, with 7 bases that match TRBD1. After removal of 5 bases from V and 3 bases from J, the junction contained 4 bases not matched to a gene. The CDR3 totals 14 residues. From germline, CDR1 is KGHSH and CDR2 LQKENI.

The chain couples TRBV7-2 to TRBJ2-1; maybe TRBD1 (6 bases). The CDR3 is made up of 16 amino acids. From germline, CDR1 is SGHTA and CDR2 FQGNSA. The ends were cut back, 7 bases at V and 0 bases at J, with 16 bases in the middle. The chain's CDR3 is CASKFPRGSSYNEQFF. CDR3 bases: TGTGCCAGCAAGTTCCCAAGGGGGAGCTCCTACAATGAGCAGTTCTTC.

The chain is built from TRBV19 and TRBJ2-7, with 7 bases identical to TRBD1. The trim removed 5 bases at V and 1 base at J, leaving 17 bases unmatched. In germline, CDR1 is LNHDA, CDR2 SQIVND (reference sequence). This CDR3 region has 18 residues. CDR3 DNA: TGTGCCAGTAGTCCCATCCCATCGACAGGGACCCTTTCCTACGAGCAGTACTTC. Translated, it gives CASSPIPSTGTLSYEQYF.

This clone was recorded only once. The chain carries TRBV28 and TRBJ2-7; 8 bases agree with TRBD1. Germline assignment: CDR1 MDHEN and CDR2 SYDVKM. V shed 6 bases and J 3 bases; nucleotides not matched to a gene: 13. This CDR3 comprises 16 residues. CDR3 amino acids: CASRGISGGLFYEQYF. The CDR3 DNA reads TGTGCCAGCAGGGGAATCTCAGGGGGCCTCTTCTACGAGCAGTACTTC.

The chain has TRBV11-3 and TRBJ2-3, with 9 bases aligning to TRBD1. V dropped 5 bases and J dropped 1; count of bases not matched to a gene: 4. The CDR3 extends over 15 amino acids. The germline gives CDR1 SGHNT, CDR2 YENEEA. This CDR3 is CASSRTGDGTDTQYF. The CDR3 coding sequence is TGTGCCAGCAGCCGGACAGGGGACGGCACAGATACGCAGTATTTT.

V usage is TRBV29-1 and J usage is TRBJ2-1; 14 nucleotides line up with TRBD2. CDR3 length: 14 amino acids. Germline lookup yields CDR1 SQVTM and CDR2 ANQGSEA. Unmatched junction bases numbered 9, after V lost 7 bases and J lost 10 bases. CDR3: CSAQTSGGAGEQFF. In nucleotides, the CDR3 is TGCAGCGCCCAGACTAGCGGGGGGGCTGGAGAGCAGTTCTTC.

The chain is built from TRBV19 and TRBJ1-2; D remains ambiguous. The CDR3 consists of 15 residues. Between the trimmed V and J ends, which lost 6 bases and 2 bases, there was a span of 16 bases. Germline V gene sequence: CDR1 LNHDA, CDR2 SQIVND (reference sequence). CDR3 sequence: CASRLRRGGNYGYTF. DNA of the CDR3: TGTGCCAGTAGACTCCGAAGAGGAGGAAACTATGGCTACACCTTC.

The gene calls are TRBV11-3 and TRBJ1-2, with TRBD1 matching 7 bases. V was clipped by 6 bases and J by 0 bases; unmatched bases: 7. CDR1 is SGHNT and CDR2 is YENEEA in the germline V gene. The CDR3 covers 15 residues. The CDR3 region has the DNA TGTGCCAGCAGATCTCGACAGGGTTCTAACTATGGCTACACCTTC. Translated, it gives CASRSRQGSNYGYTF.

This clone was seen a few times. The chain recombines TRBV6-4 with TRBJ1-1; 7 bases line up with TRBD1. This CDR3 comprises 14 residues. In germline, CDR1 is MRHNA, CDR2 SNTAGT. J gave up 2 bases and V 6 bases, and 6 bases lay outside the gene matches. CDR3 residues: CASSETGINTEAFF. The CDR3 nucleotides are TGTGCCAGCAGCGAGACAGGGATAAACACTGAAGCTTTCTTT.

The V gene is TRBV7-2, the J gene TRBJ1-1, with D possibly matching TRBD1 (5 bases). The ends were cut back, 5 bases at V and 0 bases at J, with 10 bases in the middle. The CDR3 covers 14 residues. Germline V gives CDR1 SGHTA, CDR2 FQGNSA. The CDR3 reads CASSGRVMNTEAFF. The DNA of the CDR3 is TGTGCCAGCAGCGGCAGGGTAATGAACACTGAAGCTTTCTTT.

In its sample, this clone was seen a few times. This rearrangement joins TRBV9 to TRBJ2-1; 13 nucleotides agree with TRBD2. The germline V gene encodes CDR1 SGDLS and CDR2 YYNGEE. The V gene end was trimmed by 0 bases and the J gene end by 7 bases; junction bases not matched to a gene: 4. The CDR3 extends over 16 amino acids. The CDR3 bases are TGTGCCAGCAGCGTAGCTCCGGGACTAGCGGGAAATGAGCAGTTCTTC. Amino acid sequence: CASSVAPGLAGNEQFF.

The V call is TRBV3-1 (or the pseudogene TRBV3-2), the J call TRBJ2-5, with 9 bases that match TRBD1. CDR1 is LGHDT and CDR2 is YNNKEL in the germline V gene (reference sequence). After removal of 4 bases from V and 4 bases from J, the junction contained 10 bases not matched to a gene. The CDR3 has 16 residues. This CDR3 reads CASSRAGQGVPETQYF. The CDR3 DNA follows: TGTGCCAGCAGCCGCGCGGGACAGGGTGTCCCAGAGACCCAGTACTTC.

The rearrangement uses TRBV5-1 and TRBJ2-5; D is perhaps TRBD1 (5 bases). This CDR3 region has 16 residues. V dropped 1 base and J dropped 1 base, with 14 bases sitting between them. The germline CDR1 and CDR2 sequences are SGHRS and YFSETQ. CDR3 in amino acids: CASSLIGRDGQETQYF. The CDR3, as DNA: TGCGCCAGCAGCTTGATCGGCAGGGATGGCCAAGAGACCCAGTACTTC. Variable domain in full (rest from reference TRBV5-1 and TRBJ2-5): KAGVTQTPRYLIKTRGQQVTLSCSPISGHRSVSWYQQTPGQGLQFLFEYFSETQRNKGNFPGRFSGRQFSNSRSEMNVSTLELGDSALYLCASSLIGRDGQETQYFGPGTRLLVL.

The J gene is TRBJ2-7, the V gene TRBV12-5, with 9 bases identical to TRBD1. CDR3 length equals 14 residues. Trimming at V came to 5 bases and at J to 5 bases, leaving 7 bases not matched to a gene. Germline loops: CDR1 LGHNT, CDR2 FRNRAP. In DNA form, the CDR3 reads TGTGCTAGTGGTCCGGGACAGGGTGTCCACGAGCAGTACTTC. Translated: CASGPGQGVHEQYF.

This chain joins TRBV4-3 and TRBJ2-3, with 7 bases matching TRBD2. This CDR3 region has 16 residues. Germline V gives CDR1 LGHNA, CDR2 YSLEER. V shed 1 base and J 1 base; nucleotides not matched to a gene: 5. CDR3: CASSQGRGRRTDTQYF. CDR3 sequence (DNA): TGCGCCAGCAGCCAAGGGCGGGGGAGACGCACAGATACGCAGTATTTT.

This chain links TRBV3-1 (or the pseudogene TRBV3-2) with TRBJ2-2; possible D gene TRBD1, 5 bases. The CDR3 loop spans 16 amino acids. With 1 base removed from V and 3 bases from J, the gap between germline ends came to 12 bases. CDR1 and CDR2 from the germline V gene are LGHDT and YNNKEL (reference sequence). DNA for the CDR3: TGTGCCAGCAGCCAAGGAGACAGCCTTTACACCGGGGAGCTGTTTTTT. It encodes CASSQGDSLYTGELFF.